This TCR beta chain was recorded in a study of graft-versus-host responses after intestinal transplantation. Study-wide background: Uniformly, recipients were administered anti-thymocyte globulin induction with subsequent tacrolimus and steroids for around three years.

Note on this clone: The antigen remains unidentified.

Profiling relied on immunoSEQ multiplex PCR, and the TCRdb table lists in-frame clones only, not all of them. This table holds approximately 37,000 clones, roughly nine tenths found once. Notes on the study in general: GvH clone levels peaked in circulation, and this peak was associated with early post-transplant HvG declines.

Processing was applied to graft tissue in order to liberate intraepithelial and lamina propria lymphocytes. The clonotype comes from a human patient who received an intestinal transplant, so some T cells may come from the graft donor. Here the sequenced sample was ileum tissue, taken about 28 weeks after intestinal transplant.

For the CDR3, the DNA is TGCGCCAGTCGGACGGCGGCTCCCTACGAGCAGTACTTC. Translated, it gives CASRTAAPYEQYF. V is TRBV5-1 and J is TRBJ2-7; unclear D gene. CDR3 length: 13 residues. Trimming pared 8 bases from V and 2 bases from J, leaving 14 bases between. The germline V gene has CDR1 SGHRS and CDR2 YFSETQ.